Detailed here is one T cell receptor beta chain. Its antigen is undetermined. The Oncomine TCR Beta short-read assay was applied to DNA of cultured CD4+ T cells. TCRdb processed the PCR reads anew with MiXCR; each CDR3 protein has one entry. Among 9,500 to 15,000 distinct CDR3 sequences listed, about 50% were seen once. Specified treatment: approximately nine-day PBMC culture with coronavirus spike peptide pools or control peptides (ViraFEST assay). The ViraFEST method relied on peptide pools to expand antigen-specific T cells, followed by TCR sequencing. V gave up 2 bases and J gave up 5 bases, with 15 bases separating them. The CDR3 is 15 amino acids. The germline V gene has CDR1 LGHNA and CDR2 YSLEER. These data originate in a study of vaccination and CD4 T cells after COVID-19. Overall study context: In the convalescent cohort, there were six males and four females, two of them Hispanic. Overlapping SARS-CoV-2, HCoV-NL63, HCoV-OC43 and HCoV-229E spike peptides were used to stimulate cells. The authors gave control cultures a CEFX pool, an HIV-1 Nef pool, or no peptide.

Sequenced input: CD4+ T cells from blood, cultured in vitro. The source of this sequence is a human donor who had recovered from COVID-19. The V gene is TRBV4-3, the J gene TRBJ1-2; D unresolved. This chain's CDR3 is CASSQTGPELYGYTF. The DNA of the CDR3 is TGCGCCAGCAGCCAAACCGGGCCCGAACTGTATGGCTACACCTTC.